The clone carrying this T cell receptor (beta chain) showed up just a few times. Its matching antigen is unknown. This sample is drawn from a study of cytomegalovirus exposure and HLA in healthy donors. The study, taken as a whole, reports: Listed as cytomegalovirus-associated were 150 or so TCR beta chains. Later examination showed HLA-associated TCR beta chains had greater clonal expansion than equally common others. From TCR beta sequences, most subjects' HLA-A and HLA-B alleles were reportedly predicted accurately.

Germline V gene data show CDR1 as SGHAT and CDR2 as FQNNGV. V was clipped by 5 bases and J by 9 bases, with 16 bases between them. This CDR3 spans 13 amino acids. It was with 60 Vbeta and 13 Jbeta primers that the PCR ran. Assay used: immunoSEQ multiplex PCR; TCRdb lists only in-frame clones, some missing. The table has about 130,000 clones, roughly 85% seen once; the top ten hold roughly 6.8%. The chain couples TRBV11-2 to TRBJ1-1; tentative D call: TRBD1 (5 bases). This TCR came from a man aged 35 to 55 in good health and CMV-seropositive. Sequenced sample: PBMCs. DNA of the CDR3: TGTGCCAGCAGCGCTGATGGGGGGGGAAAAGCTTTCTTT. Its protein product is CASSADGGGKAFF.